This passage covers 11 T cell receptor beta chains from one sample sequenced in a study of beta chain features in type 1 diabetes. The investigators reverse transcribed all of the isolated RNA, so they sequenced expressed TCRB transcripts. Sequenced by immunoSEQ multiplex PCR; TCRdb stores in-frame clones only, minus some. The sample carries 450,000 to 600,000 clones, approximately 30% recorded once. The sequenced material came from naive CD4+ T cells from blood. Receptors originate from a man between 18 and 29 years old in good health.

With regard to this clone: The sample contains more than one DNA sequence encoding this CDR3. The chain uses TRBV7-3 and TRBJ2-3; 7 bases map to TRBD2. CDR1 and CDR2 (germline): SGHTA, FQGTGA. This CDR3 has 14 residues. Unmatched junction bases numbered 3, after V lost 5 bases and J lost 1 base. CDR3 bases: TGTGCCAGCAGCCCGGCGGGAGGCACAGATACGCAGTATTTT. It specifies CASSPAGGTDTQYF.

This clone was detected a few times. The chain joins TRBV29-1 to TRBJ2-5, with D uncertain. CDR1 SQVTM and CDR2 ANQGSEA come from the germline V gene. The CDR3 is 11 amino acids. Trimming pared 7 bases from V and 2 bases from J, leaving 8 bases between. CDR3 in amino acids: CSGNSQETQYF. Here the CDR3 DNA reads TGCAGCGGAAATAGTCAAGAGACCCAGTACTTC.

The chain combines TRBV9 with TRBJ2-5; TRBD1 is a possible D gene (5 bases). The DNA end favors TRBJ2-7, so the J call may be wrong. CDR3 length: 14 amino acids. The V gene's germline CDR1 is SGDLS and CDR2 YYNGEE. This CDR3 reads CASRQAKSSYEQYF. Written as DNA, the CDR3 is TGTGCCAGCAGACAGGCCAAGAGCTCCTACGAGCAGTACTTC.

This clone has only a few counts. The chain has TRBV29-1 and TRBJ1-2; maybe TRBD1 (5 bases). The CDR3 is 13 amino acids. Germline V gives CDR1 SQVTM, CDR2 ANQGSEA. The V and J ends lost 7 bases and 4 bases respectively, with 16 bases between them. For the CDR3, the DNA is TGCAGCGCCCTGGCAGGGATGGGCTATGGCTACACCTTC. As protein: CSALAGMGYGYTF.

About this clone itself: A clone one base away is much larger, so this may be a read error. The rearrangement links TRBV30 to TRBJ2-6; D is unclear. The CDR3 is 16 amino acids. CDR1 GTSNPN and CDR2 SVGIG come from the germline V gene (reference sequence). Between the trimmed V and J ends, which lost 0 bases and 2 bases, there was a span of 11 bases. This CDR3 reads CAWSVPGWAGANVLTF. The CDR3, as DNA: TGTGCCTGGAGTGTCCCAGGTTGGGCTGGGGCCAACGTCCTGACTTTC.

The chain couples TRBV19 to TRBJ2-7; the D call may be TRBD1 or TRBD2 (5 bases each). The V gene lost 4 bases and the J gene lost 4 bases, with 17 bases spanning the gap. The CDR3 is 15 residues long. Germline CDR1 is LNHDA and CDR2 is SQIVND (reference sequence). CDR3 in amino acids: CASSTGTWERYEQYF. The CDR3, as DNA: TGTGCCAGTAGTACCGGGACGTGGGAACGATACGAGCAGTACTTC.

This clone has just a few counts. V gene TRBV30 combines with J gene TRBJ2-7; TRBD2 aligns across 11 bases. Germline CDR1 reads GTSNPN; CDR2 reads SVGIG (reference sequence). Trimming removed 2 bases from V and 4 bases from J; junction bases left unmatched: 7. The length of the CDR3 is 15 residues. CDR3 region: CAWSPRLAGRYEQYF. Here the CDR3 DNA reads TGTGCCTGGAGTCCGCGACTAGCGGGACGGTACGAGCAGTACTTC.

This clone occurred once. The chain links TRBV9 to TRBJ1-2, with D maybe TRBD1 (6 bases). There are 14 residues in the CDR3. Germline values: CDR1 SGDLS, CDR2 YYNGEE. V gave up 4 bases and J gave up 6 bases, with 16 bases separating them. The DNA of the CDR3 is TGTGCCAGCAGCCCCCAGGTAAGGGGGGATGGCTACACCTTC. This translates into CASSPQVRGDGYTF.

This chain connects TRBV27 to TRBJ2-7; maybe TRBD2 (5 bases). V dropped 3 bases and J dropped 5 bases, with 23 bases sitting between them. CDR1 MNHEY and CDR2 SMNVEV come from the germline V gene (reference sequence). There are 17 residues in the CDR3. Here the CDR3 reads CASSFQRGRTASHEQYF. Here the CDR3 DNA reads TGTGCCAGCAGTTTCCAGCGTGGACGGACTGCCAGCCACGAGCAGTACTTC.

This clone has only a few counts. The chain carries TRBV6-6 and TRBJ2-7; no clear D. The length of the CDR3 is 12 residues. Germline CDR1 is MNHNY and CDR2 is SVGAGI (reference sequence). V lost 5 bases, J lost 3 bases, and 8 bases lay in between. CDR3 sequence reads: CASSRELYEQYF. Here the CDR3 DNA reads TGTGCCAGCAGTCGCGAGCTCTACGAGCAGTACTTC.

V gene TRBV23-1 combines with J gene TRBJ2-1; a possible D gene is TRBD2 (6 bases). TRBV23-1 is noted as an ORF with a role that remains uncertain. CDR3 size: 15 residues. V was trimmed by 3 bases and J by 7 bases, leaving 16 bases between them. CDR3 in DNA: TGCGCCAGCAGTCAGAGCAGGGAGGAAAGAAATGAGCAGTTCTTC. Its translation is CASSQSREERNEQFF.